What follows are 27 T cell receptor beta chains derived from one specimen sequenced in a study of cytomegalovirus exposure and HLA in healthy donors. PCR involved 60 Vbeta and 13 Jbeta primers. Sequencing used immunoSEQ multiplex PCR; TCRdb keeps in-frame clones, though not all of them. The sample consists of some 51,000 clones, about three quarters of them appearing once. Sequencing used PBMCs. These receptors all come from a female donor in good health and CMV-seronegative.

The chain links TRBV6-5 to TRBJ2-7; weak D call: TRBD2 (6 bases). V gave up 7 bases and J gave up 4 bases, with 17 bases separating them. The germline V gene encodes CDR1 MNHEY and CDR2 SVGAGI. The CDR3 contains 14 residues. CDR3 in amino acids: CASTARRDGYEQYF. The CDR3, as DNA: TGTGCCAGCACCGCCAGGAGGGACGGATACGAGCAGTACTTC.

The CDR3 here is CASRGPRQGAFEQYF. CDR3 DNA sequence: TGTGCCAGCAGAGGCCCGAGACAGGGGGCTTTCGAGCAGTACTTC. The chain employs TRBV6-1 and TRBJ2-7, with 10 bases lining up with TRBD1. CDR3 length: 15 residues. Germline V CDR1 and CDR2: MNHNS, SASEGT. V lost 6 bases, J lost 6 bases, and 11 bases stayed unmatched.

The chain has TRBV14 and TRBJ2-5; weak D call: TRBD1 (6 bases). The CDR3 covers 12 residues. Germline V gene sequence: CDR1 SGHDN, CDR2 FVKESK. V shed 4 bases and J shed 5 bases, with 8 bases lying between them. The CDR3 DNA sequence: TGTGCCAGCAGCCGAAGGGGGGAGACCCAGTACTTC. Its translation: CASSRRGETQYF.

CDR3 bases: TGCAGCGTGGGGGGACTAGCGGGAGTGCTTGAGCAGTTCTTC. Protein: CSVGGLAGVLEQFF. The chain is built from TRBV29-1 and TRBJ2-1, with TRBD2 matching over 14 bases. J was trimmed by 9 bases and V by 6 bases; bases with no gene match: 7. This CDR3 contains 14 residues. Germline CDR1 SQVTM, CDR2 ANQGSEA.

The chain couples TRBV14 to TRBJ2-7; D may be TRBD1 (5 bases). The CDR3 runs 13 residues. V was trimmed by 1 base and J by 3 bases, leaving 7 bases between them. Germline V gene data show CDR1 as SGHDN and CDR2 as FVKESK. For the CDR3, the DNA is TGTGCCAGCAGCCAAGGGACACACTACGAGCAGTACTTC. The encoded protein is CASSQGTHYEQYF.

This sequence joins TRBV28 and TRBJ1-1; D possibly corresponds to TRBD1 (5 bases). The germline V gene has CDR1 MDHEN and CDR2 SYDVKM. V lost 2 bases and J lost 8, with 12 bases in between. The CDR3 totals 13 residues. The CDR3 DNA reads TGTGCCAGCAGTTTAGGTCAGGGAACCGAAGCTTTCTTT. Translating it yields CASSLGQGTEAFF. The whole variable domain, remainder taken from reference TRBV28 and TRBJ1-1, is DVKVTQSSRYLVKRTGEKVFLECVQDMDHENMFWYRQDPGLGLRLIYFSYDVKMKEKGDIPEGYSVSREKKERFSLILESASTNQTSMYLCASSLGQGTEAFFGQGTRLTVV.

The genes are TRBV15 and TRBJ2-6, with TRBD2 matching 7 bases. Trimming removed 1 base from V and 0 bases from J; junction bases left unmatched: 6. Germline CDR1 and CDR2: LNHNV and YYDKDF (reference sequence). This CDR3 spans 18 amino acids. Written as DNA, the CDR3 is TGTGCCACCAGCAGAGTTAGCGGGTCCCACTCTGGGGCCAACGTCCTGACTTTC. Its protein product is CATSRVSGSHSGANVLTF.

The gene calls are TRBV19 and TRBJ2-2; no clear D gene. The CDR3 is 15 residues long. Germline CDR1 and CDR2: LNHDA and SQIVND (reference sequence). The V and J ends lost 0 bases and 6 bases respectively, with 11 bases between them. The CDR3 nucleotides read TGTGCCAGTAGTATAGATATGTTTCGGTCCGGGGAGCTGTTTTTT. This sequence encodes CASSIDMFRSGELFF.

This clone was seen only once. CDR3 residues: CASSLPPDSWAPYEQYF. Here the CDR3 DNA reads TGTGCCAGCAGCCTCCCGCCGGACAGTTGGGCGCCCTACGAGCAGTACTTC. The J gene is TRBJ2-5, the V gene TRBV7-9; perhaps TRBD1 as D (6 bases). The DNA end is a closer match to TRBJ2-7, so the J assignment may be wrong. Germline V gene data show CDR1 as SEHNR and CDR2 as FQNEAQ (reference sequence). CDR3 length equals 17 residues.

V usage is TRBV19 and J usage is TRBJ1-6; D is possibly TRBD1 (5 bases). CDR3 size: 15 residues. Looked up from germline, CDR1 is LNHDA and CDR2 is SQIVND (reference sequence). V shed 1 base and J shed 9 bases, with 13 bases lying between them. The CDR3 region is CASSIGGGYGSPLHF. Written as DNA, the CDR3 is TGTGCCAGTAGTATAGGTGGGGGGTACGGTTCACCCCTCCACTTT. The full variable domain, with the rest looked up from reference TRBV19 and TRBJ1-6, is DGGITQSPKYLFRKEGQNVTLSCEQNLNHDAMYWYRQDPGQGLRLIYYSQIVNDFQKGDIAEGYSVSREKKESFPLTVTSAQKNPTAFYLCASSIGGGYGSPLHFGNGTRLTVT.

The V gene is TRBV5-1, the J gene TRBJ2-1; the D gene is possibly TRBD2 (6 bases). V lost 6 bases and J lost 6, with 16 bases in between. From germline, CDR1 is SGHRS and CDR2 YFSETQ. The CDR3 is made up of 14 amino acids. CDR3 loop: CASNSWGGFNEQFF. In nucleotides, the CDR3 is TGCGCCAGCAACTCGTGGGGAGGTTTCAATGAGCAGTTCTTC.

This clone turned up a few times. The V gene is TRBV19, the J gene TRBJ1-2, with 7 bases matching TRBD1. The length of the CDR3 is 12 residues. Losses at the gene ends were 1 base for V and 10 bases for J; bases not matched to a gene: 3. Germline V gives CDR1 LNHDA, CDR2 SQIVND (reference sequence). CDR3 residues: CASSIAGQAYTF. The CDR3 DNA follows: TGTGCCAGTAGTATAGCTGGACAGGCCTACACCTTC.

This clone was counted a few times. The chain recombines TRBV11-1 with TRBJ2-1; the match to TRBD2 covers 9 bases. Trimming cost V 1 base and J 6 bases; bases outside gene matches: 7. Germline V gene lookup returns CDR1 SGHAT and CDR2 FQDESV (reference sequence). CDR3 size: 16 residues. The CDR3 nucleotides are TGTGCCAGCAGCTTAGGGCGGGGGGGCCAAGGCAATGAGCAGTTCTTC. Its protein is CASSLGRGGQGNEQFF.

This rearrangement joins TRBV19 to TRBJ1-5; no definite D call. CDR3 length: 15 residues. Germline V gene sequence: CDR1 LNHDA, CDR2 SQIVND (reference sequence). V was trimmed by 3 bases and J by 4 bases, leaving 13 bases between them. CDR3 region: CASSIRSWENQPQHF. CDR3 sequence (DNA): TGTGCCAGTAGTATTCGATCTTGGGAGAATCAGCCCCAGCATTTT.

The chain links TRBV18 to TRBJ2-6, with 8 bases fitting TRBD1. J was trimmed by 4 bases and V by 4 bases; bases with no gene match: 3. Germline V gene sequence: CDR1 KGHSH, CDR2 LQKENI. The CDR3 is made up of 15 amino acids. In DNA form, the CDR3 reads TGTGCCAGCTCACTGACAGGGGCCGGGGCCAACGTCCTGACTTTC. Translating gives CASSLTGAGANVLTF. The complete variable domain, with remaining parts taken from reference TRBV18 and TRBJ2-6, reads NAGVMQNPRHLVRRRGQEARLRCSPMKGHSHVYWYRQLPEEGLKFMVYLQKENIIDESGMPKERFSAEFPKEGPSILRIQQVVRGDSAAYFCASSLTGAGANVLTFGAGSRLTVL.

The chain has TRBV28 and TRBJ1-2; 7 bases fit TRBD1. The germline gives CDR1 MDHEN, CDR2 SYDVKM. V gave up 6 bases and J gave up 8 bases; unmatched junction bases: 6. This CDR3 comprises 12 residues. The CDR3 DNA reads TGTGCCAGCAGCCAAAGGGGGCAGGGCTACACCTTC. It translates to CASSQRGQGYTF.

This clone has more than one count but fewer than ten. The V and J genes are TRBV7-2 and TRBJ1-3; D gene unclear. The V gene lost 2 bases and the J gene lost 3 bases, with 11 bases spanning the gap. CDR3 length: 15 residues. Germline values: CDR1 SGHTA, CDR2 FQGNSA. CDR3: CASSLNAGVGNTIYF. For the CDR3, the DNA is TGTGCCAGCAGCTTAAACGCAGGTGTTGGAAACACCATATATTTT.

V and J are TRBV5-1 and TRBJ2-7; 12 bases line up with TRBD1. Unmatched junction bases numbered 3, after V lost 4 bases and J lost 1 base. The length of the CDR3 is 15 residues. Per the germline V gene, CDR1 is SGHRS and CDR2 is YFSETQ. CDR3 in DNA: TGCGCCAGCAGCGAGGGACAGGGGGCGTCCTACGAGCAGTACTTC. This gives the protein CASSEGQGASYEQYF.

This rearrangement joins TRBV2 to TRBJ2-2; TRBD1 agrees at 10 bases. CDR3 length equals 13 residues. Germline V lookup: CDR1 SNHLY, CDR2 FYNNEI. Trimming took 7 bases from V and 5 from J; bases not matched to a gene: 1. DNA of the CDR3: TGTGCCAGCATGGGACAGGGGACCGGGGAGCTGTTTTTT. It specifies CASMGQGTGELFF.

The chain joins TRBV5-1 to TRBJ2-7, with unresolved D. The germline CDR1 and CDR2 sequences are SGHRS and YFSETQ. V was cut by 0 bases and J by 5 bases, with 9 bases left in between. This CDR3 has 13 amino acids. The CDR3 coding sequence is TGCGCCAGCAGCTTGGCCATACGGGACGAGCAGTACTTC. This gives the protein CASSLAIRDEQYF.

This clone has a single count. CDR3 nucleotide sequence: TGTGCCAGCAGTGAGCGGCCCGCGTTAGCGGAACAAGAGACCCAGTACTTC. Protein product: CASSERPALAEQETQYF. This rearrangement joins TRBV2 to TRBJ2-5, with D possibly matching TRBD2 (6 bases). Per the germline V gene, CDR1 is SNHLY and CDR2 is FYNNEI. There are 17 residues in the CDR3. The V gene lost 3 bases and the J gene lost 2 bases, with 19 bases spanning the gap. Combining the CDR3 with reference TRBV2 and TRBJ2-5 gives the whole variable domain EPEVTQTPSHQVTQMGQEVILRCVPISNHLYFYWYRQILGQKVEFLVSFYNNEISEKSEIFDDQFSVERPDGSNFTLKIRSTKLEDSAMYFCASSERPALAEQETQYFGPGTRLLVL.

This chain uses TRBV5-4 with TRBJ2-7, with 7 nucleotides matching TRBD1. The ends lost 0 bases at V and 2 bases at J; junction bases unmatched: 2. This CDR3 contains 14 residues. Germline V gene data show CDR1 as SGHNT and CDR2 as YYREEE (reference sequence). This CDR3 is CASSLDGQAYEQYF. The CDR3 region has the DNA TGTGCCAGCAGCTTGGACGGACAGGCCTACGAGCAGTACTTC.

The chain has TRBV2 and TRBJ2-5, with TRBD1 matching over 7 bases. The germline CDR1 and CDR2 sequences are SNHLY and FYNNEI. The CDR3 has 15 amino acids. J was trimmed by 2 bases and V by 2 bases; bases with no gene match: 5. CDR3 DNA: TGTGCCAGCAGTGAATACAGGGGCCTGCAAGAGACCCAGTACTTC. It specifies CASSEYRGLQETQYF.

This chain links TRBV10-1 with TRBJ1-2; a weak D match, TRBD1 (6 bases). The ends were cut back, 7 bases at V and 2 bases at J, with 11 bases in the middle. The CDR3 sequence is 13 residues long. Germline values: CDR1 WNHNN, CDR2 SYGVQD (reference sequence). CDR3: CASTDRPNYGYTF. Here the CDR3 DNA reads TGCGCCAGCACAGACAGGCCCAACTATGGCTACACCTTC.

The chain employs TRBV29-1 and TRBJ1-1; 8 bases agree with TRBD1. J gave up 3 bases and V 7 bases, and 13 bases lay outside the gene matches. Germline CDR1 and CDR2: SQVTM and ANQGSEA. CDR3 length: 15 residues. Here the CDR3 DNA reads TGCAGCGGCAGTGGCAGGGGGCGTGTGGACACTGAAGCTTTCTTT. Residues: CSGSGRGRVDTEAFF.

This clone was observed once. The genes are TRBV18 and TRBJ2-6; TRBD1 matches 11 bases. CDR1 KGHSH and CDR2 LQKENI come from the germline V gene. Unmatched junction bases numbered 11, after V lost 8 bases and J lost 2 bases. CDR3 length: 18 amino acids. Here the CDR3 DNA reads TGTGCCAGCCCGACGGCGGGACAGGGGGTTCCTGGGGCCAACGTCCTGACTTTC. It codes for CASPTAGQGVPGANVLTF.

This sequence joins TRBV6-5 and TRBJ2-7; perhaps TRBD1 as D (6 bases). V was pared by 5 bases and J by 6 bases, with 11 bases between. There are 12 residues in the CDR3. CDR1 and CDR2 from the germline V gene are MNHEY and SVGAGI. CDR3 coding DNA: TGTGCCAGCAGTCGATCAGGGGTCGAGCAGTACTTC. The encoded protein is CASSRSGVEQYF.